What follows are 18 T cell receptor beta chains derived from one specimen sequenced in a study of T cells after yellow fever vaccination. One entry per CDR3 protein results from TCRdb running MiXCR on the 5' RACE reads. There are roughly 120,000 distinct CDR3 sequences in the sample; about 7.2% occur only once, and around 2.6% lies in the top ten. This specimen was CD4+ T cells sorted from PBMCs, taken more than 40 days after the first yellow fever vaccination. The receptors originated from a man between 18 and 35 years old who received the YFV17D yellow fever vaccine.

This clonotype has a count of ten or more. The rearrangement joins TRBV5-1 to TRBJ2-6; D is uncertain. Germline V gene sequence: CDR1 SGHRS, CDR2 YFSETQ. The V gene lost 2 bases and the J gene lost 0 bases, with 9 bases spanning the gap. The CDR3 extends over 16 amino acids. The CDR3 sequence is CASSFGPLSGANVLTF. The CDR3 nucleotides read TGCGCCAGCAGCTTCGGACCGCTCTCTGGGGCCAACGTCCTGACTTTC.

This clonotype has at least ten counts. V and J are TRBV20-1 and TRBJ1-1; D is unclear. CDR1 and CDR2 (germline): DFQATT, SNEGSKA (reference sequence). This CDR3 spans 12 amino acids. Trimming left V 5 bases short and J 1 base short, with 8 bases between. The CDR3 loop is CSALTENTEAFF. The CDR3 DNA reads TGCAGTGCTCTGACTGAGAACACTGAAGCTTTCTTT.

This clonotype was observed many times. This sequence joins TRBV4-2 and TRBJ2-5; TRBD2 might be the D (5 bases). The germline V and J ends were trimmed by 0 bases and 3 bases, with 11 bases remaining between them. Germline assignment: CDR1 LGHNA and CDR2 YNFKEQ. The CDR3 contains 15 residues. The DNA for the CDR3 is TGTGCCAGCAGCCAAGAATCGGGGAATAAAGAGACCCAGTACTTC. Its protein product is CASSQESGNKETQYF.

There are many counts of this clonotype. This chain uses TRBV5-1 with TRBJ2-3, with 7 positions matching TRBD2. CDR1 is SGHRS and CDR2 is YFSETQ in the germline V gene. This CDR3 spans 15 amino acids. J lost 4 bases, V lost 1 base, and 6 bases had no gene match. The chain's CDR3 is CASSLLAGVADTQYF. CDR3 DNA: TGCGCCAGCAGCTTGCTTGCGGGGGTAGCAGATACGCAGTATTTT.

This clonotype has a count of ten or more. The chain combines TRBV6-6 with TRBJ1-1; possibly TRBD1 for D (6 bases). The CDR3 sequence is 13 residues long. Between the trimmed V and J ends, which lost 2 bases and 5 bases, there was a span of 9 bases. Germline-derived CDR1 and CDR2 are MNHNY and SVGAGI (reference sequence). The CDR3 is CASSYPGTTEAFF. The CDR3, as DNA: TGTGCCAGCAGTTACCCCGGGACAACTGAAGCTTTCTTT.

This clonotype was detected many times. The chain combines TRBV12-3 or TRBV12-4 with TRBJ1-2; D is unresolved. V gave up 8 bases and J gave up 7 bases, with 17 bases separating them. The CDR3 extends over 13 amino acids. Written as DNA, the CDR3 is TGTGCCAGCTCGGCAGGCTGGAGCGGTGGCTACACCTTC. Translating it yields CASSAGWSGGYTF.

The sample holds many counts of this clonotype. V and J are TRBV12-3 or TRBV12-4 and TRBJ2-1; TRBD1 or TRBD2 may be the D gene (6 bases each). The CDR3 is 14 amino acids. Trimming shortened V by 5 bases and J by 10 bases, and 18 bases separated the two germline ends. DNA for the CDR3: TGTGCCAGCAGTCCCCTTCGAACCGGGGGCGAGCAGTTCTTC. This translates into CASSPLRTGGEQFF.

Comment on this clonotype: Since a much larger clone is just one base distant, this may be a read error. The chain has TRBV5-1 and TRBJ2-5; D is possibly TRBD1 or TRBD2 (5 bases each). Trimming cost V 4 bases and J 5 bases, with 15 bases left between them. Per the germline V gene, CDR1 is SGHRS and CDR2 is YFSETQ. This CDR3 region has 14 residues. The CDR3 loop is CASSTGHSHETQYF. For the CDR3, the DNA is TGCGCCAGCAGCACGGGGCACAGCCATGAGACCCAGTACTTC.

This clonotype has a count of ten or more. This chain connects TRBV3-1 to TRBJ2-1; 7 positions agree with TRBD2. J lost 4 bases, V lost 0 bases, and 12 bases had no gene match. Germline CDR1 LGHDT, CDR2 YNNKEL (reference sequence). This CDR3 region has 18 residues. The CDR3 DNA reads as TGTGCCAGCAGCCAAGAGGCCCCCCTAGCGGAGGCATACAATGAGCAGTTCTTC. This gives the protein CASSQEAPLAEAYNEQFF.

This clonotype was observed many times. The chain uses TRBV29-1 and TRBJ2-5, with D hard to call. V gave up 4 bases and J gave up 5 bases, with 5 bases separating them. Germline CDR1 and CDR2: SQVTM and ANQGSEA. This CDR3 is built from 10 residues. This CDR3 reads CSVVRETQYF. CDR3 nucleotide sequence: TGCAGCGTTGTCCGGGAGACCCAGTACTTC.

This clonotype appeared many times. DNA for the CDR3: TGTGCCAGCAGTGAGCACAGGGCGTCGACCGGGGAGCTGTTTTTT. It translates to CASSEHRASTGELFF. This chain links TRBV6-1 with TRBJ2-2; D may be TRBD1 (6 bases). Germline V gene data show CDR1 as MNHNS and CDR2 as SASEGT. V was trimmed by 3 bases and J by 5 bases, leaving 13 bases between them. The length of the CDR3 is 15 residues.

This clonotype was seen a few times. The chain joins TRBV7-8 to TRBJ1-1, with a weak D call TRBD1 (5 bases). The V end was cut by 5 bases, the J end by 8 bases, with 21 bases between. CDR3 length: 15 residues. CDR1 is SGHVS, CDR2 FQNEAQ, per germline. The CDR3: CASSPLKGTSREAFF. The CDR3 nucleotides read TGTGCCAGCAGCCCCCTAAAGGGGACCTCCCGGGAAGCTTTCTTT.

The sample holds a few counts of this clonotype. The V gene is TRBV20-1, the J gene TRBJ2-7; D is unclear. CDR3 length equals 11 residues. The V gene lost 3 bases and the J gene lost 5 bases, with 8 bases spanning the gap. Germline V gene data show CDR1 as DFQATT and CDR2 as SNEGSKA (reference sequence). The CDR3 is CSARGNHEQYV. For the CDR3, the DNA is TGCAGTGCTAGGGGGAACCACGAGCAGTACGTC.

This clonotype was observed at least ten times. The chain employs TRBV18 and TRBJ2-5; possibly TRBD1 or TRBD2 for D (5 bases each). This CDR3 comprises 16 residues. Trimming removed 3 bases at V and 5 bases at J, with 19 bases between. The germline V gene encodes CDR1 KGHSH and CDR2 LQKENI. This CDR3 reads CASSPLSGPIGETQYF. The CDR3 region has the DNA TGTGCCAGCTCACCTTTATCGGGGCCAATTGGGGAGACCCAGTACTTC.

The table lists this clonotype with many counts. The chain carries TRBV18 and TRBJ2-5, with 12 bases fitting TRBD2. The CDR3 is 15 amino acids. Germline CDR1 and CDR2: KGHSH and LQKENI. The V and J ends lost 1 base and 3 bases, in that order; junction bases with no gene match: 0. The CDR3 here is CASSPRLAGEETQYF. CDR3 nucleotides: TGTGCCAGCTCACCACGACTAGCGGGGGAAGAGACCCAGTACTTC.

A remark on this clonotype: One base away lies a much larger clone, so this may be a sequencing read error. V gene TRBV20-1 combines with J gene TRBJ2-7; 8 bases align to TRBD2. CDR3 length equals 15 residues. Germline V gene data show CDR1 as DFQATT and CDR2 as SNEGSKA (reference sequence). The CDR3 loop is CTARPPGGASGEQYF. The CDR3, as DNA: TGCACTGCTAGGCCACCGGGGGGGGCTTCGGGGGAGCAGTACTTC.

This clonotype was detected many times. DNA of the CDR3: TGTGCCATCAGGGGACAGGGGCGGGAGACCCAGTACTTC. Translation gives CAIRGQGRETQYF. J is TRBJ2-5 and V is TRBV10-3; 10 bases line up with TRBD1. Germline V lookup: CDR1 ENHRY, CDR2 SYGVKD. The V gene end was trimmed by 6 bases and the J gene end by 5 bases; junction bases not matched to a gene: 3. The CDR3 runs to 13 residues.

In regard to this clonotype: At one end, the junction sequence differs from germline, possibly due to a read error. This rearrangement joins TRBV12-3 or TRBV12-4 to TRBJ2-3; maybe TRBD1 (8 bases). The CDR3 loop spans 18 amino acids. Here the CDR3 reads CACSLSGGGGPLIDTQYF. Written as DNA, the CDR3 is TGTGCCTGCAGTTTATCAGGGGGCGGGGGCCCGCTCATAGATACGCAGTATTTT.